The 29 T cell receptor beta chains given below trace back to one sample, sequenced in a study of cytomegalovirus exposure and HLA in healthy donors. The study ran its PCR with 60 Vbeta and 13 Jbeta primers. The method was immunoSEQ multiplex PCR; TCRdb's version includes in-frame clones alone and lacks a portion of them. The sample has 130,000 or so clones, about four fifths seen once; the top ten hold under 6%. Sequenced: PBMCs. These receptors were collected from a man aged 25 to 40 in good health and CMV-seronegative.

CDR3 in amino acids: CASSVRLRGRHQPQHF. Here the CDR3 DNA reads TGTGCCAGCAGCGTCCGGTTAAGGGGGCGTCATCAGCCCCAGCATTTT. The rearrangement joins TRBV5-8 to TRBJ1-5, with 7 bases lining up with TRBD1. Losses at the gene ends were 4 bases for V and 5 bases for J; bases not matched to a gene: 12. The germline CDR1 and CDR2 sequences are SGHTS and YDEGEE. The CDR3 covers 16 residues.

This clone was seen only a few times. This chain uses TRBV6-5 with TRBJ1-1; 8 bases agree with TRBD1. From germline, CDR1 is MNHEY and CDR2 SVGAGI. This CDR3 contains 13 residues. V shed 8 bases, J shed 4 bases, and the junction held 6 bases outside the gene matches. The CDR3 loop reads CASANRGGTEAFF. CDR3 DNA sequence: TGTGCCAGCGCGAACAGGGGGGGCACTGAAGCTTTCTTT.

This chain joins TRBV7-3 and TRBJ2-1, with TRBD2 identical over 9 bases. V shed 7 bases, J shed 1 base, and the junction held 8 bases outside the gene matches. The CDR3 spans 16 residues. Looked up from germline, CDR1 is SGHTA and CDR2 is FQGTGA. The CDR3 DNA follows: TGTGCCAGCACTCAAAGCGGGGGGAAATCCTACAATGAGCAGTTCTTC. The encoded protein is CASTQSGGKSYNEQFF.

This chain links TRBV5-4 with TRBJ2-1; perhaps TRBD1 as D (5 bases). The CDR3 totals 12 residues. Germline CDR1 is SGHNT and CDR2 is YYREEE (reference sequence). V was cut by 2 bases and J by 10 bases, with 10 bases left in between. In DNA, the CDR3 is TGTGCCAGCAGCTTACGCCGGACAGAGCAGTTCTTC. Translation gives CASSLRRTEQFF.

This sequence joins TRBV7-9 and TRBJ1-2; 8 nucleotides match TRBD1. V was clipped by 7 bases and J by 6 bases; unmatched bases: 7. The CDR3 is made up of 13 amino acids. Germline assignment: CDR1 SEHNR and CDR2 FQNEAQ (reference sequence). In nucleotides, the CDR3 is TGTGCCAGCACCCTAGGACAGGGAGATGGCTACACCTTC. Protein sequence: CASTLGQGDGYTF. The variable domain in full, completed from reference TRBV7-9 and TRBJ1-2, reads DTGVSQNPRHKITKRGQNVTFRCDPISEHNRLYWYRQTLGQGPEFLTYFQNEAQLEKSRLLSDRFSAERPKGSFSTLEIQRTEQGDSAMYLCASTLGQGDGYTFGSGTRLTVV.

J is TRBJ2-5 and V is TRBV7-2; perhaps TRBD1 as D (6 bases). The germline gives CDR1 SGHTA, CDR2 FQGNSA. The CDR3 length is 14 residues. V shed 3 bases and J shed 4 bases, with 12 bases lying between them. The CDR3 nucleotides read TGTGCCAGCAGCTTCAGGGGTCCAGGAGAGACCCAGTACTTC. Translated, it gives CASSFRGPGETQYF.

By share, this clone counts as medium-sized. This rearrangement joins TRBV27 to TRBJ1-1; D is possibly TRBD1 (6 bases). CDR3 length: 13 residues. Germline V gene lookup returns CDR1 MNHEY and CDR2 SMNVEV (reference sequence). V was clipped by 4 bases and J by 5 bases, with 11 bases between them. The CDR3 is CASSSYRETEAFF. CDR3 nucleotide sequence: TGTGCCAGCAGTTCCTACAGGGAAACTGAAGCTTTCTTT.

CDR3 region: CAWSVGQGRTEAFF. CDR3 sequence (DNA): TGTGCCTGGAGTGTTGGTCAGGGAAGGACTGAAGCTTTCTTT. This chain connects TRBV30 to TRBJ1-1, with a weak D call TRBD1 (5 bases). The length of the CDR3 is 14 residues. The ends were cut back, 0 bases at V and 5 bases at J, with 13 bases in the middle. The germline V gene encodes CDR1 GTSNPN and CDR2 SVGIG (reference sequence).

The chain carries TRBV7-2 and TRBJ2-1; 8 bases agree with TRBD2. The CDR3 spans 15 residues. Trimming took 7 bases from V and 4 from J; bases not matched to a gene: 9. Germline V gives CDR1 SGHTA, CDR2 FQGNSA. The CDR3 is CASTPSGPTYNEQFF. The CDR3, as DNA: TGTGCCAGCACCCCTAGCGGGCCGACTTACAATGAGCAGTTCTTC.

The rearrangement links TRBV27 to TRBJ2-3; D remains ambiguous. The CDR3 loop spans 16 amino acids. Trimming shortened V by 2 bases and J by 6 bases, and 18 bases separated the two germline ends. CDR1 and CDR2 from the germline V gene are MNHEY and SMNVEV (reference sequence). CDR3 DNA: TGTGCCAGCAGTTTAATGGGCCAGGCGCTGGCGGATACGCAGTATTTT. The encoded protein is CASSLMGQALADTQYF.

On this clone itself: Other DNA sequences in this specimen translate into the identical CDR3. Here the CDR3 DNA reads TGCGCCAGCAGCCAAGATCGAGTAAGCGGCTACACCTTC. The encoded protein is CASSQDRVSGYTF. The chain is built from TRBV4-3 and TRBJ1-2; unclear D gene. This CDR3 is built from 13 residues. V was cut by 0 bases and J by 8 bases, with 10 bases left in between. Germline-derived CDR1 and CDR2 are LGHNA and YSLEER.

This clone has more than one count but fewer than ten. The chain combines TRBV19 with TRBJ1-4, with a weak D call TRBD1 (6 bases). The CDR3 totals 14 residues. CDR1 is LNHDA and CDR2 is SQIVND in the germline V gene (reference sequence). V lost 1 base and J lost 5, with 8 bases in between. CDR3: CASSIGTENEKLFF. CDR3 in DNA: TGTGCCAGTAGTATAGGGACAGAGAATGAAAAACTGTTTTTT. Full variable domain (missing parts from reference TRBV19 and TRBJ1-4): DGGITQSPKYLFRKEGQNVTLSCEQNLNHDAMYWYRQDPGQGLRLIYYSQIVNDFQKGDIAEGYSVSREKKESFPLTVTSAQKNPTAFYLCASSIGTENEKLFFGSGTQLSVL.

This clone was detected only once. This chain connects TRBV7-2 to TRBJ2-1, with a possible D match to TRBD1 (6 bases). The germline CDR1 and CDR2 sequences are SGHTA and FQGNSA. Trimming pared 1 base from V and 8 bases from J, leaving 21 bases between. CDR3 length: 17 residues. CDR3 DNA sequence: TGTGCCAGCAGCTTAGTGTTTAGGGGGACCCCTCGGGATGAGCAGTTCTTC. This codes for CASSLVFRGTPRDEQFF. The variable domain in full, with the rest retrieved from reference TRBV7-2 and TRBJ2-1, is GAGVSQSPSNKVTEKGKDVELRCDPISGHTALYWYRQSLGQGLEFLIYFQGNSAPDKSGLPSDRFSAERTGGSVSTLTIQRTQQEDSAVYLCASSLVFRGTPRDEQFFGPGTRLTVL.

This sequence joins TRBV30 and TRBJ2-1; TRBD2 matches at 10 bases. Germline V lookup: CDR1 GTSNPN, CDR2 SVGIG (reference sequence). Losses at the gene ends were 8 bases for V and 3 bases for J; bases not matched to a gene: 7. The CDR3 extends over 14 amino acids. The CDR3 protein is CAGTGLANYNEQFF. The CDR3 DNA reads as TGTGCCGGAACGGGACTAGCGAACTACAATGAGCAGTTCTTC.

This clone was found a few times. The chain recombines TRBV2 with TRBJ2-3; D remains unclear. The CDR3 is 14 amino acids. Trimming cost V 3 bases and J 0 bases, with 7 bases left between them. The germline gives CDR1 SNHLY, CDR2 FYNNEI. CDR3 protein: CASSDKRSTDTQYF. In nucleotides, the CDR3 is TGTGCCAGCAGTGACAAGCGTAGCACAGATACGCAGTATTTT. Full variable domain (outside the CDR3, taken from reference TRBV2 and TRBJ2-3): EPEVTQTPSHQVTQMGQEVILRCVPISNHLYFYWYRQILGQKVEFLVSFYNNEISEKSEIFDDQFSVERPDGSNFTLKIRSTKLEDSAMYFCASSDKRSTDTQYFGPGTRLTVL.

This clone was observed a few times. The chain couples TRBV1 to TRBJ1-2. TRBV1 constitutes a pseudogene. The CDR3 is made up of 16 amino acids. The DNA for the CDR3 is TGCACCAGCAGCCAAGTCAACCGGGGGGGCGACTATGGCTACACCTTC. The encoded protein is CTSSQVNRGGDYGYTF.

The chain combines TRBV19 with TRBJ2-5, with 7 bases fitting TRBD1. Germline CDR1 reads LNHDA; CDR2 reads SQIVND (reference sequence). The ends lost 8 bases at V and 5 bases at J; junction bases unmatched: 8. This CDR3 contains 13 residues. DNA for the CDR3: TGTGCCAGTTCCACCACAGGGGTGGAGACCCAGTACTTC. Translation gives CASSTTGVETQYF.

The genes are TRBV18 and TRBJ1-1; no clear D gene. Trimming pared 2 bases from V and 11 bases from J, leaving 12 bases between. CDR1 and CDR2 from the germline V gene are KGHSH and LQKENI. The CDR3 has 12 residues. CDR3 sequence: CASSPSSGEAFF. CDR3 nucleotides: TGTGCCAGCTCACCATCATCCGGGGAGGCTTTCTTT.

This CDR3 is CAISESQGGPGELFF. The CDR3 coding sequence is TGTGCCATCAGTGAGTCACAGGGTGGGCCCGGGGAGCTGTTTTTT. The J gene is TRBJ2-2, the V gene TRBV10-3, with D possibly TRBD1 on 6 matching bases. The germline V gene has CDR1 ENHRY and CDR2 SYGVKD. The CDR3 totals 15 residues. The V gene lost 0 bases and the J gene lost 6 bases, with 11 bases spanning the gap.

The chain recombines TRBV30 with TRBJ2-1; D is possibly TRBD2 (5 bases). Per germline, CDR1 GTSNPN and CDR2 SVGIG (reference sequence). The V end was cut by 1 base, the J end by 3 bases, with 7 bases between. This CDR3 comprises 13 residues. In DNA form, the CDR3 reads TGTGCCTGGAGTGAGGGAGACTACAATGAGCAGTTCTTC. Its translation: CAWSEGDYNEQFF.

The chain has TRBV10-3 and TRBJ1-1; D ambiguous. Germline CDR1 ENHRY, CDR2 SYGVKD. The CDR3 runs to 13 residues. Trimming left V 6 bases short and J 1 base short, with 9 bases between. The CDR3 DNA sequence: TGTGCCATCAGGGAGGCGAGGAACACTGAAGCTTTCTTT. Its translation: CAIREARNTEAFF.

This chain's CDR3 is CASSLVPGSTNEKLFF. CDR3 sequence (DNA): TGTGCCAGCAGCTTAGTTCCGGGTTCAACTAATGAAAAACTGTTTTTT. J is TRBJ1-4 and V is TRBV7-2; no firm D call. Trimming pared 1 base from V and 0 bases from J, leaving 9 bases between. The CDR3 length is 16 residues. Germline V gene lookup returns CDR1 SGHTA and CDR2 FQGNSA.

The chain joins TRBV10-2 to TRBJ2-2; 8 bases fit TRBD1. The CDR3 is made up of 14 amino acids. Trimming removed 8 bases from V and 0 bases from J; junction bases left unmatched: 2. Germline CDR1 reads WSHSY; CDR2 reads SAAADI. The CDR3 is CASRDRPNTGELFF. For the CDR3, the DNA is TGCGCCAGCCGGGACAGGCCGAACACCGGGGAGCTGTTTTTT.

The chain recombines TRBV27 with TRBJ1-1; D unresolved. CDR3 length equals 14 residues. V was clipped by 2 bases and J by 8 bases, with 15 bases between them. Germline lookup yields CDR1 MNHEY and CDR2 SMNVEV (reference sequence). The CDR3 protein is CASSLLRENGEAFF. CDR3 nucleotides: TGTGCCAGCAGTTTACTGAGGGAAAACGGAGAAGCTTTCTTT.

The chain uses TRBV7-2 and TRBJ2-5; D may be TRBD1 (6 bases). Germline V gene sequence: CDR1 SGHTA, CDR2 FQGNSA. The CDR3 consists of 14 residues. V shed 2 bases and J shed 4 bases, with 11 bases lying between them. The CDR3: CASSLNRDIETQYF. The CDR3 bases are TGTGCCAGCAGCTTAAACAGGGATATAGAGACCCAGTACTTC.

CDR3 in amino acids: CASKDRALGTDTQYF. The CDR3 bases are TGTGCCAGTAAGGACAGGGCGCTTGGAACAGATACGCAGTATTTT. V usage is TRBV19 and J usage is TRBJ2-3, with 8 nucleotides matching TRBD1. V lost 7 bases to trimming and J lost 3 bases; unmatched junction nucleotides: 9. Germline loops: CDR1 LNHDA, CDR2 SQIVND (reference sequence). The CDR3 covers 15 residues.

J is TRBJ2-1 and V is TRBV30; 8 bases agree with TRBD2. With 7 bases clipped from V and 3 bases from J, the junction kept 5 bases outside the gene matches. The germline V gene has CDR1 GTSNPN and CDR2 SVGIG (reference sequence). The CDR3 consists of 13 residues. The chain's CDR3 is CAYATSDYNEQFF. For the CDR3, the DNA is TGTGCCTATGCGACTAGCGACTACAATGAGCAGTTCTTC.

The V call is TRBV6-1, the J call TRBJ2-7; D perhaps matches TRBD1 (6 bases). The CDR3 is made up of 13 amino acids. Germline CDR1 and CDR2: MNHNS and SASEGT. Trimming took off 4 bases at V and 5 bases at J, with 12 bases between the two ends. The CDR3 is CASSVSGVNEQYF. The CDR3 DNA reads TGTGCCAGCAGTGTTTCAGGGGTCAACGAGCAGTACTTC.

This clone has just a few counts. The gene calls are TRBV29-1 and TRBJ2-5, with 9 bases lining up with TRBD1. The germline gives CDR1 SQVTM, CDR2 ANQGSEA. This CDR3 comprises 14 residues. V gave up 6 bases and J gave up 5 bases; unmatched junction bases: 10. CDR3 coding DNA: TGCAGCGTAGCACAGGGGGCGAGGGGGGAGACCCAGTACTTC. Translating gives CSVAQGARGETQYF.